Listed below are T cell receptor beta chains from one sample, sequenced in a study of blood T cell repertoires in COVID-19. Sequencing used immunoSEQ multiplex PCR; TCRdb keeps in-frame clones, though not all of them. The sample lists around 200,000 clones, approximately 84% occurring once. Source material: peripheral blood. Receptors were obtained from a human donor with acute or convalescent COVID-19. The donor label of this sample is uncertain. Each CDR3 is given with its conserved first and last residue. The D gene is left open where the match is weak. Rows may omit the clone size; those that give it use once, few, many or a size class.

>NA|17|TRBJ1-4|TRBV19|NA
CASSDPVRGADDEKLFF
TGTGCCAGTAGTGACCCTGTTCGGGGGGCGGATGATGAAAAACTGTTTTTT
>NA|13|TRBJ2-7|TRBV6-5|TRBD1
CASSRQGGDRQYF
TGTGCCAGCAGCCGACAGGGGGGGGATAGGCAGTACTTC
>NA|13|TRBJ2-7|TRBV30|NA
CAWSARGAYEQYF
TGTGCCTGGAGTGCCAGGGGTGCCTACGAGCAGTACTTC
>many|16|TRBJ2-4|TRBV28|NA
CASSGARPLAKNIQYF
TGTGCCAGCAGTGGGGCCCGGCCCTTAGCCAAAAACATTCAGTACTTC
>NA|19|TRBJ2-1|TRBV30|TRBD2
CAWDSGRDLFSGSYNEQFF
TGTGCCTGGGATAGCGGGAGGGATCTATTTTCGGGCTCCTACAATGAGCAGTTCTTC
>NA|13|TRBJ1-2|TRBV7-2|NA
CASSWAREDGYTF
TGTGCCAGCAGCTGGGCCAGGGAGGATGGCTACACCTTC
>NA|12|TRBJ1-3|TRBV5-4|TRBD1
CASSPGGDTIYF
TGTGCCAGCAGCCCAGGGGGAGACACCATATATTTT
>NA|15|TRBJ1-6|TRBV2|TRBD1
CASSRRTGDNSPLHF
TGTGCCAGCAGTCGCCGGACAGGGGACAATTCACCCCTCCACTTT
>NA|14|TRBJ2-7|TRBV7-2|TRBD2
CASGLAGDVGEQYF
TGTGCCAGCGGACTAGCGGGAGATGTGGGCGAGCAGTACTTC
>NA|13|TRBJ1-2|TRBV12-3/TRBV12-4|NA
CASTQGGVRGYTF
TGTGCCAGCACCCAGGGTGGGGTTAGGGGCTACACCTTC
>NA|14|TRBJ1-1|TRBV27|NA
CASSYGGMNTEAFF
TGTGCCAGCAGTTATGGGGGCATGAACACTGAAGCTTTCTTT
>NA|14|TRBJ2-7|TRBV28|TRBD2
CASSPPWWEGEQYF
TGTGCCAGCAGCCCACCCTGGTGGGAGGGTGAGCAGTACTTC
>NA|13|TRBJ1-2|TRBV9|NA
CASSEGEGWGYTF
TGTGCCAGCAGCGAAGGGGAAGGGTGGGGCTACACCTTC
>NA|14|TRBJ2-3|TRBV5-4|TRBD1
CASSTTGVTDTQYF
TGTGCCAGCTCTACGACAGGGGTCACAGATACGCAGTATTTT
>NA|11|TRBJ1-1|TRBV19|NA
CASSTGLWAFF
TGTGCCAGTAGTACAGGGTTGTGGGCTTTCTTT
>NA|15|TRBJ2-6|TRBV5-6|NA
CASSLGQVRANVLTF
TGTGCCAGCAGCCTTGGTCAGGTCCGGGCCAACGTCCTGACTTTC
>NA|16|TRBJ1-5|TRBV30|TRBD1
CAWSHTGTGNGQPQHF
TGTGCCTGGAGCCACACAGGGACAGGGAATGGTCAGCCCCAGCATTTT
>NA|15|TRBJ2-5|TRBV6-6|TRBD1
CASRDRDRRQETQYF
TGTGCCAGCAGGGACCGGGACAGGAGACAAGAGACCCAGTACTTC
>NA|15|TRBJ1-5|TRBV3-1/TRBV3-2|NA
CASSPAYGGNQPQHF
TGTGCCAGCAGCCCAGCTTATGGGGGGAATCAGCCCCAGCATTTT
>NA|14|TRBJ1-1|TRBV7-3|NA
CASSPKGGSTEAFF
TGTGCCAGCAGCCCCAAGGGAGGTAGTACTGAAGCTTTCTTT
>NA|15|TRBJ1-1|TRBV18|NA
CASSPRGAADTEAFF
TGTGCCAGCTCACCCCGGGGGGCCGCGGACACTGAAGCTTTCTTT
>NA|14|TRBJ2-5|TRBV7-3|NA
CASRLGGIQETQYF
TGTGCCAGCAGGCTCGGGGGTATCCAAGAGACCCAGTACTTC
>NA|16|TRBJ1-2|TRBV30|TRBD1
CAWSVGGTGINYGYTF
TGTGCCTGGAGTGTAGGGGGGACAGGAATTAACTATGGCTACACCTTC
>once|13|TRBJ2-5|TRBV2|TRBD2
CASSGTSGETQYF
TGTGCCAGCAGCGGTACTAGCGGGGAGACCCAGTACTTC
>NA|17|TRBJ2-1|TRBV7-9|TRBD2
CASSLWAGTSGGIEQFF
TGTGCCAGCAGCTTATGGGCCGGGACTAGCGGGGGGATTGAGCAGTTCTTC
>NA|16|TRBJ1-5|TRBV9|TRBD1
CASSNPGQVLNQPQHF
TGTGCCAGCAGCAACCCGGGACAGGTCCTCAATCAGCCCCAGCATTTT
>NA|11|TRBJ2-5|TRBV5-4|NA
CASRSQETQYF
TGTGCCAGCAGGTCACAAGAGACCCAGTACTTC
>NA|14|TRBJ2-5|TRBV6-5|TRBD1
CASRLDRVQETQYF
TGTGCCAGCAGATTGGACAGGGTACAAGAGACCCAGTACTTC
>NA|16|TRBJ1-2|TRBV27|NA
CASSPRAGRGSYGYTF
TGTGCCAGCAGTCCTCGGGCGGGACGGGGATCCTATGGCTACACCTTC
>few|14|TRBJ2-7|TRBV10-1|TRBD1
CASAAGQGISEQYF
TGCGCCAGCGCAGCGGGACAGGGTATCAGCGAGCAGTACTTC
>NA|15|TRBJ1-2|TRBV11-2|NA
CASSRSLERVYGYTF
TGTGCCAGCAGCCGGTCCCTCGAGAGAGTCTATGGCTACACCTTC
>NA|14|TRBJ1-1|TRBV6-2/TRBV6-3|TRBD1
CASSDRGGNTEAFF
TGTGCCAGCAGTGACAGGGGGGGGAACACTGAAGCTTTCTTT
>NA|17|TRBJ2-3|TRBV9|TRBD2
CASSVGLAGGGTDTQYF
TGTGCCAGCAGCGTAGGCCTAGCGGGGGGGGGCACAGATACGCAGTATTTT
>NA|14|TRBJ2-7|TRBV23-1|TRBD1
CASSRGQGSGEQYF
TGCGCCAGCAGTCGGGGACAGGGGTCGGGTGAGCAGTACTTC
>NA|16|TRBJ1-5|TRBV7-6|NA
CASSLGPDTSNQPQHF
TGTGCCAGCAGCTTAGGTCCCGACACTAGCAATCAGCCCCAGCATTTT
>NA|13|TRBJ2-7|TRBV12-3/TRBV12-4|TRBD2
CASTLFGTNEQYF
TGTGCCAGCACCTTATTCGGGACTAACGAGCAGTACTTC
>NA|15|TRBJ2-2|TRBV30|TRBD2
CAWRLGGRSTGELFF
TGTGCCTGGCGCTTGGGGGGGAGGAGCACCGGGGAGCTGTTTTTT
>NA|16|TRBJ2-1|TRBV5-1|TRBD2
CASSTLAGGTGNEQFF
TGCGCCAGCAGCACCCTAGCGGGAGGAACTGGGAATGAGCAGTTCTTC
>NA|16|TRBJ1-1|TRBV5-1|NA
CASRGGGASLNTEAFF
TGCGCCAGCAGAGGTGGGGGGGCATCTTTGAACACTGAAGCTTTCTTT
>once|17|TRBJ2-3|TRBV4-2|TRBD2
CASSQALAGSLPDTQYF
TGTGCCAGCAGCCAAGCACTAGCGGGATCCCTCCCAGATACGCAGTATTTT
>few|18|TRBJ2-3|TRBV9|TRBD2
CASSPQAGSGGAVDTQYF
TGTGCCAGCAGCCCCCAGGCTGGGAGCGGGGGGGCAGTAGATACGCAGTATTTT
>NA|13|TRBJ1-1|TRBV18|NA
CASSPPRNTEAFF
TGTGCCAGCTCACCCCCCCGGAACACTGAAGCTTTCTTT
>NA|15|TRBJ2-2|TRBV9|NA
CASSFMDKNTGELFF
TGTGCCAGCAGCTTCATGGACAAAAACACCGGGGAGCTGTTTTTT
>NA|15|TRBJ2-7|TRBV3-1/TRBV3-2|TRBD2
CASSQASGSSYEQYF
TGTGCCAGCAGCCAAGCTAGCGGGAGCTCCTACGAGCAGTACTTC
>NA|17|TRBJ2-1|TRBV6-1|NA
CASSVHVTRKVRNEQFF
TGTGCCAGCAGTGTCCACGTTACTAGGAAGGTTAGGAATGAGCAGTTCTTC
>NA|16|TRBJ1-1|TRBV9|NA
CASSRLPSGMNTEAFF
TGTGCCAGCAGCCGACTACCATCCGGGATGAACACTGAAGCTTTCTTT
>few|15|TRBJ1-6|TRBV6-5|NA
CASAGAESYNSPLHF
TGTGCCAGCGCGGGGGCGGAATCCTATAATTCACCCCTCCACTTT
>NA|14|TRBJ2-5|TRBV27|TRBD2
CASSSQREWKTQYF
TGTGCCAGCAGTTCCCAGCGGGAGTGGAAGACCCAGTACTTC
>NA|15|TRBJ1-5|TRBV6-1|NA
CASSEGRSPNQPQHF
TGTGCCAGCAGTGAAGGTAGAAGTCCAAATCAGCCCCAGCATTTT
>NA|16|TRBJ2-7|TRBV18|TRBD2
CASSPETRGVAYEQYF
TGTGCCAGCTCCCCGGAGACGCGGGGGGTGGCCTACGAGCAGTACTTC
>NA|14|TRBJ2-3|TRBV5-8|TRBD1
CASARDRSTDTQYF
TGTGCCAGCGCCCGGGACAGGTCCACAGATACGCAGTATTTT